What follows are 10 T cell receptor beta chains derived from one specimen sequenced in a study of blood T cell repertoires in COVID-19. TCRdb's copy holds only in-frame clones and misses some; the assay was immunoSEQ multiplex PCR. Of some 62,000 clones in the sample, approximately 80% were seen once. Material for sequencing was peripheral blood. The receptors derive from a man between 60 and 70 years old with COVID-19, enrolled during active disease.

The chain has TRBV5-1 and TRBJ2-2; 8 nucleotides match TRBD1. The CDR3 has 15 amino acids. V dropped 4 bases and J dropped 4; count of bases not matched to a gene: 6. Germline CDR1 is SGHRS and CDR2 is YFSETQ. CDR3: CASSPRTGSTGELFF. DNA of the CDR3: TGCGCCAGCAGCCCCAGGACAGGGAGCACCGGGGAGCTGTTTTTT.

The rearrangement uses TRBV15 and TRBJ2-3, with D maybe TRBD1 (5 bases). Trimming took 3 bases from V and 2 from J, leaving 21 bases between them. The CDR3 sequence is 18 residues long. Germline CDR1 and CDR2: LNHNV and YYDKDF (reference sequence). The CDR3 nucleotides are TGTGCCACCAGCAGTGGCCCAGGATCATGGGGCACCACAGATACGCAGTATTTT. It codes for CATSSGPGSWGTTDTQYF.

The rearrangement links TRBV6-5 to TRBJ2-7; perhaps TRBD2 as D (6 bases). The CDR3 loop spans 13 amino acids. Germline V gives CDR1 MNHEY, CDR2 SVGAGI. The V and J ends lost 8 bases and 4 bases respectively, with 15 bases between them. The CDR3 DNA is TGTGCCAGCTGTTTGAGGAGGGTTTACGAGCAGTACTTC. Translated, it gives CASCLRRVYEQYF.

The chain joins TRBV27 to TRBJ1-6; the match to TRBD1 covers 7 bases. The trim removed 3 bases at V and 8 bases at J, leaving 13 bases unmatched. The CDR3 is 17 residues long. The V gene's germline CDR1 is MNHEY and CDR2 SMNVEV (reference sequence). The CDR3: CASSLRKRQGFDSPLHF. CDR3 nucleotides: TGTGCCAGCAGTTTGCGGAAAAGACAGGGATTTGATTCACCCCTCCACTTT.

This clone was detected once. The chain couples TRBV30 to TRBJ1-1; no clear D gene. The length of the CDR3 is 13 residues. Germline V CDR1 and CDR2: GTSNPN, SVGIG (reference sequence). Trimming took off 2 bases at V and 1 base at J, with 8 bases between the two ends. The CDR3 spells CAWSPGPNTEAFF. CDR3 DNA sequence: TGTGCCTGGAGTCCGGGTCCGAACACTGAAGCTTTCTTT.

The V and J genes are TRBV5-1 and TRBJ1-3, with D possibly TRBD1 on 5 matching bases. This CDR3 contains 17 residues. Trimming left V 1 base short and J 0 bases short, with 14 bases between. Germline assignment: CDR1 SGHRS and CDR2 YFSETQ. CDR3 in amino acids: CASSLSQGLHSGNTIYF. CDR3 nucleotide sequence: TGCGCCAGCAGCTTGTCGCAGGGACTCCACTCTGGAAACACCATATATTTT.

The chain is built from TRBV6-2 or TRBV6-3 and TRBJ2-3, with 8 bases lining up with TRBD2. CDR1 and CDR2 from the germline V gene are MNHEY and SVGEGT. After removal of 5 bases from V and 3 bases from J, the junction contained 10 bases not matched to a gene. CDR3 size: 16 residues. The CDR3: CASSPYGSGITDTQYF. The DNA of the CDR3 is TGTGCCAGCAGTCCCTACGGTAGCGGGATAACAGATACGCAGTATTTT.

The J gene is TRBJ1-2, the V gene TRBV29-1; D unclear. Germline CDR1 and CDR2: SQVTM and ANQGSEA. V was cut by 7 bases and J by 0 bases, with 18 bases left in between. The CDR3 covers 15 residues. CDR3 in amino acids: CSDAHLAYPNYGYTF. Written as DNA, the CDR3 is TGCAGCGATGCCCATCTGGCATATCCTAACTATGGCTACACCTTC.

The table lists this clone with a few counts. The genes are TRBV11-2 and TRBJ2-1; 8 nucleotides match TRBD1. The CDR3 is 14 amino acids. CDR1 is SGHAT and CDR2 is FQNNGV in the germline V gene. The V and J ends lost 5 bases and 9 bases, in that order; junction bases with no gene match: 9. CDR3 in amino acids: CASSPGGAFSEQFF. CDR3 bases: TGTGCCAGCAGCCCAGGGGGCGCGTTCAGTGAGCAGTTCTTC.

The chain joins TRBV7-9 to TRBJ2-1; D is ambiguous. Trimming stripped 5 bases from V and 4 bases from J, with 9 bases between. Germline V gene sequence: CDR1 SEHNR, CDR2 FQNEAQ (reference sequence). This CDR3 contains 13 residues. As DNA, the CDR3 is TGTGCCAGCAGCGCCACTAATTACAATGAGCAGTTCTTC. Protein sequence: CASSATNYNEQFF.